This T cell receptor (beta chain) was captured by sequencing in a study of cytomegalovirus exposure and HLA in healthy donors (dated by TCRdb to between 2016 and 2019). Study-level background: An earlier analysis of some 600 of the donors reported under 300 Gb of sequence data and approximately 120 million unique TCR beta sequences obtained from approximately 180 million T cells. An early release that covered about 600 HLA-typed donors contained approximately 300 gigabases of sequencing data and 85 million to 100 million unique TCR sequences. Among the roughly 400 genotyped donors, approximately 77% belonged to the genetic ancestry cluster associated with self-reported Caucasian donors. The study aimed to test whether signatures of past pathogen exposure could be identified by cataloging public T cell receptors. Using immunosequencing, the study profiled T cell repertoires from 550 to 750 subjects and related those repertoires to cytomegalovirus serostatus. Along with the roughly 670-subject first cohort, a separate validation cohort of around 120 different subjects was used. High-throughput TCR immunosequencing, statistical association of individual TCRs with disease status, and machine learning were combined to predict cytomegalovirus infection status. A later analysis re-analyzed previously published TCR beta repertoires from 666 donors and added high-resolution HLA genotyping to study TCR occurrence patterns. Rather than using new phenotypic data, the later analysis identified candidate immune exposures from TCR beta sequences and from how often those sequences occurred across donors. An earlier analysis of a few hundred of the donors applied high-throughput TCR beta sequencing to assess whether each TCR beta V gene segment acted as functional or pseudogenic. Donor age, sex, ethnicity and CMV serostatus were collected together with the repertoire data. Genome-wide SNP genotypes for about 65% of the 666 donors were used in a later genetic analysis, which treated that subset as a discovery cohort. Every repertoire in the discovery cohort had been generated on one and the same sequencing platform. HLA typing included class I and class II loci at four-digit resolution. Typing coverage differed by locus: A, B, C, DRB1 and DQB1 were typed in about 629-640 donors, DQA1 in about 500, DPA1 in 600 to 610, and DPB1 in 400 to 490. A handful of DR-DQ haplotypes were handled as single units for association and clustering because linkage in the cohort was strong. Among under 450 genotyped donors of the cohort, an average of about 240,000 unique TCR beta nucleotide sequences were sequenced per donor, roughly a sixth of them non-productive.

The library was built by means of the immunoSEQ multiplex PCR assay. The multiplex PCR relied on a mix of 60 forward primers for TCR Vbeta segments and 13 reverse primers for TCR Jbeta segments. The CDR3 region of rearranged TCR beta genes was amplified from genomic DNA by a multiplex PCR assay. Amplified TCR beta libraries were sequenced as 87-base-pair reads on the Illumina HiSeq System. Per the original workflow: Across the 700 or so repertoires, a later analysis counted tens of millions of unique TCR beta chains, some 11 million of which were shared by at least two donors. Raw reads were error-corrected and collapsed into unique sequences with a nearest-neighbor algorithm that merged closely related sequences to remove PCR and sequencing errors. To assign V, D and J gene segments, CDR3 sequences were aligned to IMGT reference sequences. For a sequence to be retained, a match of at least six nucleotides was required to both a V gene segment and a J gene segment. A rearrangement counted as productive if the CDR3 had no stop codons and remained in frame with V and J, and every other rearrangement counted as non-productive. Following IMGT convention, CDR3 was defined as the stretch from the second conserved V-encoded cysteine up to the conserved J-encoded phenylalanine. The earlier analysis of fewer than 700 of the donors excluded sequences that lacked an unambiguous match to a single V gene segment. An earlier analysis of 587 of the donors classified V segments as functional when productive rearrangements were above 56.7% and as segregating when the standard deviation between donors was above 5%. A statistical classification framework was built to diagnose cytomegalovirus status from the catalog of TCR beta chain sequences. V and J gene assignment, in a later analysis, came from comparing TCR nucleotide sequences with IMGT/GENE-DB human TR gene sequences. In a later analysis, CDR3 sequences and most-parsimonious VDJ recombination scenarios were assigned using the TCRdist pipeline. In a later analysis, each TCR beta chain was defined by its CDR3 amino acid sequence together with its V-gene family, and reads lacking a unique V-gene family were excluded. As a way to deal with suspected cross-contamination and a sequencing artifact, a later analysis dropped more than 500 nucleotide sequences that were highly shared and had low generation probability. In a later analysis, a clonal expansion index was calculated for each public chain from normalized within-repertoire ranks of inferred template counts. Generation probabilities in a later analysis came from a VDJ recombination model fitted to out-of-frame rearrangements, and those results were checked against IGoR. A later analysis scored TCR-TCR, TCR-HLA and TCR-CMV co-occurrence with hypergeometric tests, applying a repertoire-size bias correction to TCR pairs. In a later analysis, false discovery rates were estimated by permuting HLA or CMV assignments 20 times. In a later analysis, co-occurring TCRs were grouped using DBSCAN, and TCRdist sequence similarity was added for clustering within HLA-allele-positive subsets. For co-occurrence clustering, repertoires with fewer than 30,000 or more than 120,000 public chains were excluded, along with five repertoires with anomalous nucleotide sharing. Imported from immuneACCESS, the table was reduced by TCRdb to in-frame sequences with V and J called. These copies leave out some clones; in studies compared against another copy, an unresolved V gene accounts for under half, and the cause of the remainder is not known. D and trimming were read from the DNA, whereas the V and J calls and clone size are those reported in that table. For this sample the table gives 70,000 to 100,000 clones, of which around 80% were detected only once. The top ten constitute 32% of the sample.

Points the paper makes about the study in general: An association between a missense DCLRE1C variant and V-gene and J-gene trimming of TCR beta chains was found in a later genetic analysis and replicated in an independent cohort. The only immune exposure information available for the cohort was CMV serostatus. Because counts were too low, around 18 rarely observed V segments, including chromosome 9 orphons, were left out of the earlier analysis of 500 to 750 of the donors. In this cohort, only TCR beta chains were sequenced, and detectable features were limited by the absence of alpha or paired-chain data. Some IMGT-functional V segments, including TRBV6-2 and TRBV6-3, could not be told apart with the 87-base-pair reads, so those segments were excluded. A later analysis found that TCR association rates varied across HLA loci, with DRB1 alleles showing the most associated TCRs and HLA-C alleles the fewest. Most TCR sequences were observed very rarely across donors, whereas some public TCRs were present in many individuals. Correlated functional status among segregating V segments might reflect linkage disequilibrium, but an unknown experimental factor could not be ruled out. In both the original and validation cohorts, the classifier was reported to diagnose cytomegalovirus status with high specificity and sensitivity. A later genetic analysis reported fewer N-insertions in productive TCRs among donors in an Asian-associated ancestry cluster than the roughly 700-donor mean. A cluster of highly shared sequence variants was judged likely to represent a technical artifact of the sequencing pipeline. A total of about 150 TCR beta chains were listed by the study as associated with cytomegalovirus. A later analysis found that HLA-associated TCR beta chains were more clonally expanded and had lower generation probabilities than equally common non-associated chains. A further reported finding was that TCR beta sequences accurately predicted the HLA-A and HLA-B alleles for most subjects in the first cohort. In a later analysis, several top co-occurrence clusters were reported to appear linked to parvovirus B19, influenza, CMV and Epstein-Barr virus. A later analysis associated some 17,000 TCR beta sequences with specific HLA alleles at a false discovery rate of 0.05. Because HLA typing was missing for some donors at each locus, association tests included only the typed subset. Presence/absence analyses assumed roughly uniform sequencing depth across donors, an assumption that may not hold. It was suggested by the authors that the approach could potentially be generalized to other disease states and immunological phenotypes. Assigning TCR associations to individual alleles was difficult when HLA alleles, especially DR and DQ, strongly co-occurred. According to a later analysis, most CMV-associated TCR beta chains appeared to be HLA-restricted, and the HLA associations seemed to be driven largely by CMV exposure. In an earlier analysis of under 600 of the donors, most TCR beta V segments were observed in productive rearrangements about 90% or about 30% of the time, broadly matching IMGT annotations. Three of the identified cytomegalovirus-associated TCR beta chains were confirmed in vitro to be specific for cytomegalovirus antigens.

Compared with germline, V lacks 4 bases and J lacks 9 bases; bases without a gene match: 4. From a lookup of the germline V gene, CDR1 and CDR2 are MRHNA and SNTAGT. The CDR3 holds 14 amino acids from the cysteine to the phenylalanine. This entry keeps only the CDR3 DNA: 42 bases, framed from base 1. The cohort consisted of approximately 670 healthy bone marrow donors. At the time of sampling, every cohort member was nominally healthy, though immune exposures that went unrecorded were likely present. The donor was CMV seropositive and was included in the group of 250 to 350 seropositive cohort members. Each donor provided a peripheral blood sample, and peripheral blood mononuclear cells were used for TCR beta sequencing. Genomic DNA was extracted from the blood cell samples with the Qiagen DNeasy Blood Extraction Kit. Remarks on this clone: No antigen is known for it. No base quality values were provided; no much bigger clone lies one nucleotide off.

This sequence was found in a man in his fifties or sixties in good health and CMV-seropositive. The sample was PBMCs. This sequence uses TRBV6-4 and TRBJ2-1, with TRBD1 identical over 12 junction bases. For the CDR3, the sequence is CASSAGQGASEQFF. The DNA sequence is TGTGCCAGCAGTGCGGGACAGGGGGCAAGTGAGCAGTTCTTC.